The rows below give T cell receptor beta chains drawn from one sample of a study of cytomegalovirus exposure and HLA in healthy donors. Clones were sequenced by immunoSEQ multiplex PCR, and TCRdb holds only the in-frame ones, with some missing. Here the sample spans tens of thousands of clones, almost 80% being singletons. The sample consisted of PBMCs. The receptors stem from a female donor in good health and CMV-seronegative. CDR3s include the opening cysteine and the closing phenylalanine or tryptophan. A D gene is named only where the DNA matches it firmly. The listing skips clone size in some rows; elsewhere it reads once, few, many or a size class.

size	J	V	D	DNA	CDR3
-	TRBJ1-2	TRBV28	-	TGTGCCAGCAGCGTACAGGAATATGGCTACACCTTC	CASSVQEYGYTF
-	TRBJ1-2	TRBV20-1	-	TGCAGTGCTAGAGAGCGGGATGGCTACACCTTC	CSARERDGYTF
-	TRBJ2-7	TRBV19	TRBD2	TGTGCCAGTAAGTCGGCGGGAGGGCCCTACGAGCAGTACTTC	CASKSAGGPYEQYF
-	TRBJ2-1	TRBV20-1	-	TGCAGTGCTGCTATAGCGAGTGAGCAGTTCTTC	CSAAIASEQFF
-	TRBJ1-1	TRBV7-9	-	TGTGCCAGCAGCCCAGATACCCTTGAAGCTTTCTTT	CASSPDTLEAFF
few	TRBJ1-1	TRBV5-6	-	TGTGCCAGCAGCTTCCCTGGGCGGAACACTGAAGCTTTCTTT	CASSFPGRNTEAFF
-	TRBJ1-5	TRBV19	TRBD1	TGTGCCAGTAGTATAGGGACAGGGGCGGGCTGGCCCCAGCATTTT	CASSIGTGAGWPQHF
-	TRBJ1-5	TRBV6-5	-	TGTGCCAGCAGTTACTCATCCAGCCTCAGGCAGCCCCAGCATTTT	CASSYSSSLRQPQHF
-	TRBJ2-3	TRBV5-8	-	TGTGCCAGCAGCTTGGGGCAGGGCAGAGATACGCAGTATTTT	CASSLGQGRDTQYF
-	TRBJ2-7	TRBV28	TRBD1	TGTGCCACCGCCGACAGGGGGCTCGACGAGCAGTACTTC	CATADRGLDEQYF
-	TRBJ2-1	TRBV9	TRBD1	TGTGCCAGCAGCGATTGGACAGGGGGGTACAATGAGCAGTTCTTC	CASSDWTGGYNEQFF
-	TRBJ2-1	TRBV19	TRBD1	TGTGCCAGTAGTATAGAGACAGGGGGTGAGCAGTTCTTC	CASSIETGGEQFF
once	TRBJ2-5	TRBV5-1	TRBD1	TGCGCCAGCAGCTTAGGGACAGCAGAGGCCCAGTACTTC	CASSLGTAEAQYF
-	TRBJ2-6	TRBV29-1	-	TGCAGCGTTGGACCAGGGGCCGCTGGGGCCAACGTCCTGACTTTC	CSVGPGAAGANVLTF
-	TRBJ1-2	TRBV7-6	-	TGTGCCAGCAGCTCGACTACGGCAGGTTTATTTGGCTACACCTTC	CASSSTTAGLFGYTF
-	TRBJ2-7	TRBV6-5	-	TGTGCCAGCAGTCCGCGGGGAACCTACGAGCAGTACTTC	CASSPRGTYEQYF
-	TRBJ1-2	TRBV28	TRBD1	TGTGCCAGCAGTCAGAACAGGGGTTCTAACTATGGCTACACCTTC	CASSQNRGSNYGYTF
once	TRBJ1-5	TRBV10-3	TRBD1	TGTGCCATCAGTGCCGGGACAGGGCGCCAGCCCCAGCATTTT	CAISAGTGRQPQHF
-	TRBJ1-2	TRBV30	-	TGTGCCTGGAGTGTACACACCAGTGGCTACACCTTC	CAWSVHTSGYTF
-	TRBJ2-3	TRBV15	-	TGTGCCACCAGCAGAGATGTCTCACCCCCCGGAGATACGCAGTATTTT	CATSRDVSPPGDTQYF
-	TRBJ2-5	TRBV7-2	TRBD1	TGTGCCAGCAGCGAACAGACAGGGTTCAAAGAGACCCAGTACTTC	CASSEQTGFKETQYF
-	TRBJ1-4	TRBV7-8	-	TGTGCCAGCAGCTTTGTAGACAATGATCAAAAACTGTTTTTT	CASSFVDNDQKLFF
-	TRBJ2-2	TRBV4-1	-	TGCGCCAGCAGCCAAGATAGGGACACGACCTACACCGGGGAGCTGTTTTTT	CASSQDRDTTYTGELFF
-	TRBJ2-3	TRBV19	-	TGTGCCAGTAGCAGACAGAGCACAGATACGCAGTATTTT	CASSRQSTDTQYF
-	TRBJ2-7	TRBV5-6	TRBD2	TGTGCCAGCAGCTGGGTAGCGGGAAGCTACGAGCAGTACTTC	CASSWVAGSYEQYF
-	TRBJ2-7	TRBV4-3	-	TGCGCCAGCAGCCAAGTAACAGGTTCCTCCTACGAGCAGTACTTC	CASSQVTGSSYEQYF
-	TRBJ2-7	TRBV5-1	TRBD1	TGCGCCAGCGGGACCGGACAGGCCTTGGACGAGCAGTACTTC	CASGTGQALDEQYF
once	TRBJ2-7	TRBV18	-	TGTGCCAGCTCACCAGGCAGGCTTGAGCAGTACTTC	CASSPGRLEQYF
-	TRBJ1-4	TRBV5-1	TRBD1	TGCGCCAGCAGCTCGGCAGGGGGCTATGAAAAACTGTTTTTT	CASSSAGGYEKLFF
few	TRBJ2-7	TRBV6-1	TRBD2	TGTGCCAGCAGTGATCCAGCGGGGGGTTCCTACGAGCAGTACTTC	CASSDPAGGSYEQYF
-	TRBJ2-7	TRBV10-2	TRBD2	TGCGCCAGCAGTGAGGCGGGGGGGCCTAACGAGCAGTACTTC	CASSEAGGPNEQYF
-	TRBJ1-2	TRBV19	TRBD1	TGTGCCAGTAGAACAGGGGACTCCAGGTATGGCTACACCTTC	CASRTGDSRYGYTF
once	TRBJ2-7	TRBV7-9	-	TGTGCCAGCAGCATCTCCGGCTACGAGCAGTACTTC	CASSISGYEQYF
few	TRBJ2-3	TRBV15	TRBD2	TGTGCCACCAGCAGAGATGGGGCTAGCGGGGTCACAGATACGCAGTATTTT	CATSRDGASGVTDTQYF
-	TRBJ1-1	TRBV5-4	-	TGTGCCAGCAGTCCTAGGCCGAGTCCGGACACTGAAGCTTTCTTT	CASSPRPSPDTEAFF
-	TRBJ1-1	TRBV2	-	TGTGCCAGAAAACGGGGGTTGGACACTGAAGCTTTCTTT	CARKRGLDTEAFF
few	TRBJ1-1	TRBV7-2	-	TGTGCCAGCAGCTTAGCGCTTGGTAGAATGAACACTGAAGCTTTCTTT	CASSLALGRMNTEAFF
-	TRBJ1-3	TRBV6-1	TRBD1	TGTGCCAGCAGTGAACCCGGGACAGGTTCTCGAGACAACACCATATATTTT	CASSEPGTGSRDNTIYF
-	TRBJ2-7	TRBV27	TRBD2	TGTGCCAGCAGTTTGCGGGAGGGCCGTTACGAGCAGTACTTC	CASSLREGRYEQYF
few	TRBJ2-2	TRBV27	TRBD1	TGTGCCAGCAGTTTATTAGGGGGCCGCACCGGGGAGCTGTTTTTT	CASSLLGGRTGELFF
-	TRBJ2-5	TRBV4-2	TRBD1	TGTGCCAGCAGTGACCAGGGGGCCGGAGAGACCCAGTACTTC	CASSDQGAGETQYF